Listed below are T cell receptor beta chains from one sample, sequenced in a study of blood T cell repertoires in COVID-19. Repertoires were generated with immunoSEQ multiplex PCR, while TCRdb's copy carries only in-frame clones and drops some. This repertoire shows fewer than 100,000 clones, less than 85% found once; its top ten account for approximately 10%. The source material was peripheral blood. Source of these receptors: a woman in her seventies with acute or convalescent COVID-19. CDR3s include the opening cysteine and the closing phenylalanine or tryptophan. A D gene is named only where the DNA matches it firmly. A row's size may be missing; if present it is once, few, many or a size class.

clone size	V gene	J gene	D gene	CDR3 DNA	CDR3 protein
.	TRBV19	TRBJ1-1	.	TGTGCCAGTACCCGACAGATGAACACTGAAGCTTTCTTT	CASTRQMNTEAFF
once	TRBV6-5	TRBJ2-1	TRBD2	TGTGCCAGCAAACGACTAGCGGAGGGGAATGAGCAGTTCTTC	CASKRLAEGNEQFF
few	TRBV9	TRBJ2-5	.	TGTGCCAGCAGCGTAGGCCCCGGACTGCAAGAGACCCAGTACTTC	CASSVGPGLQETQYF
.	TRBV11-2	TRBJ2-1	TRBD2	TGTGCCAGCAGCTTAGCCCGGACTAGCGGCCGCTCCTACAATGAGCAGTTCTTC	CASSLARTSGRSYNEQFF
.	TRBV4-2	TRBJ1-6	.	TGTGCCAGCAGCCAACAAGGGGTTGGTGGTTCACCCCTCCACTTT	CASSQQGVGGSPLHF
.	TRBV7-2	TRBJ1-2	.	TGTGCCAGCAGACGGACAGCCAACTATGGCTACACCTTC	CASRRTANYGYTF
.	TRBV6-1	TRBJ1-2	.	TGTGCCAGCAGTGAAATCGCGAGGCCCCGGGGCTACACCTTC	CASSEIARPRGYTF
.	TRBV28	TRBJ2-5	TRBD2	TGTGCCAGCAGTCGGACCCTAGCGGGGGGGCAGGAGACCCAGTACTTC	CASSRTLAGGQETQYF
.	TRBV9	TRBJ2-1	TRBD2	TGTGCCAGCAGCGCCATGGGACTAGCGGGTTACAATGAGCAGTTCTTC	CASSAMGLAGYNEQFF
once	TRBV27	TRBJ2-1	.	TGTGCCAGCAGGGTAGCCCCAACCTACAATGAGCAGTTCTTC	CASRVAPTYNEQFF
.	TRBV5-4	TRBJ2-3	.	TGTGCCAGCAGCTTGCGTAGCCGCACAGATACGCAGTATTTT	CASSLRSRTDTQYF
.	TRBV4-2	TRBJ1-2	.	TGTGCCAGCAGCCAAGTACAAGCTAACTATGGCTACACCTTC	CASSQVQANYGYTF
.	TRBV5-6	TRBJ1-4	TRBD1	TGTGCCAGCAGCTCGACAGGGATCGGAGGTGAAAAACTGTTTTTT	CASSSTGIGGEKLFF
once	TRBV6-5	TRBJ1-1	.	TGTGCCAGCAGTCTCCAGTGGAACACTGAAGCTTTCTTT	CASSLQWNTEAFF
.	TRBV4-2	TRBJ1-2	TRBD1	TGTGCCAGCAGTCGAGTCCCGGGACAGGGGGCGCGGGGCTACACCTTC	CASSRVPGQGARGYTF
.	TRBV5-4	TRBJ2-3	.	TGTGCCAGCAGCTTTGAGGGAAGAGCAGATACGCAGTATTTT	CASSFEGRADTQYF
few	TRBV4-2	TRBJ2-7	.	TGTGCCAGCAGCCAAGATTGGCAGGGAAACTACGAGCAGTACTTC	CASSQDWQGNYEQYF
.	TRBV7-9	TRBJ2-1	TRBD2	TGTGCCAGCAGCCTGACTAGCGGGAGAGGGAATTACAATGAGCAGTTCTTC	CASSLTSGRGNYNEQFF
once	TRBV5-1	TRBJ1-2	.	TGCGCCAGCAGCTTGGGGGCAGGGGAAGGCTACACCTTC	CASSLGAGEGYTF
.	TRBV28	TRBJ1-1	.	TGTGCCAGCAGTCGACTGGTGGGCACTGAAGCTTTCTTT	CASSRLVGTEAFF
few	TRBV9	TRBJ1-2	.	TGTGCCAGCAGCCAAACAGGGAATGGCTACACCTTC	CASSQTGNGYTF
.	TRBV3-1/TRBV3-2	TRBJ2-7	TRBD2	TGTGCCAGCAGCCAAGTCGGAGGACTAGTCTACGAGCAGTACTTC	CASSQVGGLVYEQYF
.	TRBV27	TRBJ2-5	.	TGTGCCAGCAGCCCAAAGCGGCTAGCCCAGGACCAAGAGACCCAGTACTTC	CASSPKRLAQDQETQYF
.	TRBV28	TRBJ1-1	.	TGTGCCAGCAGTTCGACATCGCTCATGAACACTGAAGCTTTCTTT	CASSSTSLMNTEAFF
.	TRBV4-2	TRBJ1-1	.	TGTGCCAGCAGCCCTCGGGGGTTTGACACTGAAGCTTTCTTT	CASSPRGFDTEAFF
.	TRBV5-6	TRBJ2-4	.	TGTGCCAGCAGCCTACTAGGTGAAAACATTCAGTACTTC	CASSLLGENIQYF
.	TRBV19	TRBJ1-1	.	TGTGCCAGTTCTCTCCTCAGGGAAACTGAAGCTTTCTTT	CASSLLRETEAFF
.	TRBV28	TRBJ2-3	.	TGTGCCAGCAGGGAACAGGGCCCCACAGATACGCAGTATTTT	CASREQGPTDTQYF
.	TRBV6-1	TRBJ2-4	.	TGTGCCAGCAGTGAACCGGGGGTGGCCAAAAACATTCAGTACTTC	CASSEPGVAKNIQYF
.	TRBV18	TRBJ1-3	TRBD1	TGTGCCAGCTCACCGGGACAGGGCAGCTCTGGAAACACCATATATTTT	CASSPGQGSSGNTIYF
.	TRBV18	TRBJ2-5	TRBD2	TGTGCCAGCTCACCACGGATAACTAGCGGGGACCGGTCATTCGAGACCCAGTACTTC	CASSPRITSGDRSFETQYF
medium-sized	TRBV19	TRBJ2-2	TRBD2	TGTGCCAGTAGCCGTCCCCCGGGGAGGGCCGGGGAGCTGTTTTTT	CASSRPPGRAGELFF
once	TRBV12-3/TRBV12-4	TRBJ2-1	.	TGTGCCAGCAGTACGCTACGGGGTGAGCAGTTCTTC	CASSTLRGEQFF
.	TRBV7-2	TRBJ1-1	.	TGTGCCAGCAGTTCTGGGAGGAACACTGAAGCTTTCTTT	CASSSGRNTEAFF
.	TRBV19	TRBJ1-4	.	TGTGCCAGTAGTATGGGTTCGGGTGAAAAACTGTTTTTT	CASSMGSGEKLFF
.	TRBV4-3	TRBJ2-7	.	TGCGCCAGCAGCCAAGAATTGGGAGCGCGCGACGAGCAGTACTTC	CASSQELGARDEQYF
few	TRBV5-1	TRBJ2-1	TRBD2	TGCGCCAGCAGCTCCATCACCTCGACTAGCGGGAGTATCAATGAGCAGTTCTTC	CASSSITSTSGSINEQFF
.	TRBV27	TRBJ2-3	TRBD1	TGTGCCAGCAGTTCCGGACAGGGGAATACGCAGTATTTT	CASSSGQGNTQYF
.	TRBV24-1	TRBJ1-1	.	TGTGCCACCAGTGATGGGTCAGGGCTGGACACTGAAGCTTTCTTT	CATSDGSGLDTEAFF
few	TRBV18	TRBJ2-1	.	TGTGCCAGCGCACGAGTCCATGAGCAGTTCTTC	CASARVHEQFF
.	TRBV28	TRBJ1-1	.	TGTGCCAGCACTAAGCCAGGGATTATGAACACTGAAGCTTTCTTT	CASTKPGIMNTEAFF
.	TRBV7-9	TRBJ2-7	TRBD1	TGTGCCAGCAGCCAGGCGGAGACAGGGGGCTACGAGCAGTACTTC	CASSQAETGGYEQYF
once	TRBV7-3	TRBJ2-7	.	TGTGCCAGCAGCCCCCCACTAGTTCCCTACGAGCAGTACTTC	CASSPPLVPYEQYF
.	TRBV5-6	TRBJ1-2	TRBD1	TGTGCCAGCAGGTTCGAAGACAGGGCGCGCGGCGGCTACACCTTC	CASRFEDRARGGYTF
.	TRBV24-1	TRBJ1-6	TRBD1	TGTGCCACCCAAGACAGGGCTAATTCACCCCTCCACTTT	CATQDRANSPLHF